A single sample gave rise to the 25 T cell receptor beta chains below, sequenced in a study of OX40 agonist ivuxolimab in advanced cancers. Libraries were prepared by immunoSEQ multiplex PCR; TCRdb keeps only in-frame clonotypes and omits some of them. The table includes some 55,000 clones, about 88% detected once. The specimen was CD4+ or CD8+ T cells sorted from blood, collected in a trial of the OX40 agonist ivuxolimab. These receptors came from an adult with an advanced solid tumor such as melanoma, head and neck, liver or kidney cancer.

The chain carries TRBV2 and TRBJ2-7, with 7 bases aligning to TRBD1. The J segment lost 2 bases and the V segment lost 6 bases, leaving 4 bases of the junction unmatched. The germline CDR1 and CDR2 sequences are SNHLY and FYNNEI. This CDR3 has 13 residues. The CDR3 DNA reads TGTGCCAGCAGATCGACAGGGACCTACGAGCAGTACTTC. Its translation is CASRSTGTYEQYF.

Worth noting for this clone: The junction departs from the called germline gene at one end, perhaps through a read error. The rearrangement links TRBV28 to TRBJ2-6, with 10 bases lining up with TRBD2. The CDR3 loop spans 19 amino acids. Looked up from germline, CDR1 is MDHEN and CDR2 is SYDVKM. The CDR3 here is CARRGEREGSISGANVLTF. Here the CDR3 DNA reads TGTGCCCGCAGGGGGGAGCGGGAGGGGTCCATCTCTGGGGCCAACGTCCTGACTTTC.

The V and J genes are TRBV19 and TRBJ2-2; D is possibly TRBD2 (6 bases). Germline CDR1 LNHDA, CDR2 SQIVND (reference sequence). This CDR3 has 13 amino acids. Trimming removed 2 bases from V and 7 bases from J, with 8 bases in between. CDR3 region: CASSISGLGELFF. The CDR3 bases are TGTGCCAGTAGTATATCGGGACTCGGGGAGCTGTTTTTT.

The chain recombines TRBV28 with TRBJ2-7; 12 positions agree with TRBD2. Germline V lookup: CDR1 MDHEN, CDR2 SYDVKM. J lost 4 bases, V lost 3 bases, and 4 bases had no gene match. The CDR3 covers 15 residues. In nucleotides, the CDR3 is TGTGCCAGCAGTTTGCCGACTAGCGGGGGTTACGAGCAGTACTTC. This encodes CASSLPTSGGYEQYF.

This chain joins TRBV11-2 and TRBJ2-3, with no clear D. The CDR3 sequence is 13 residues long. CDR1 SGHAT and CDR2 FQNNGV come from the germline V gene. Trimming removed 5 bases at V and 4 bases at J, with 10 bases between. The CDR3 DNA follows: TGTGCCAGCAGCCTGACCACCTCAGATACGCAGTATTTT. Protein: CASSLTTSDTQYF.

DNA for the CDR3: TGTGCCAGCAGTCCCCGGACAGGGGTATCAGAGACCCAGTACTTC. Amino acids: CASSPRTGVSETQYF. The V gene is TRBV6-6, the J gene TRBJ2-5; the match to TRBD1 covers 9 bases. The CDR3 is 15 residues long. With V trimmed by 5 bases and J by 4 bases, 8 bases remained unmatched. Germline V gives CDR1 MNHNY, CDR2 SVGAGI (reference sequence).

The chain employs TRBV30 and TRBJ1-3; unclear D gene. Trimming removed 5 bases from V and 1 base from J, with 3 bases in between. CDR1 and CDR2 from the germline V gene are GTSNPN and SVGIG (reference sequence). The CDR3 loop spans 11 amino acids. The CDR3 loop reads CAWGSGNTIYF. In DNA, the CDR3 is TGTGCCTGGGGATCTGGAAACACCATATATTTT.

This clone was recorded once. CDR3 protein: CASPKGQGDHTEAFF. The CDR3 DNA reads TGTGCCAGCCCGAAAGGGCAGGGGGACCACACTGAAGCTTTCTTT. The J gene is TRBJ1-1, the V gene TRBV28, with 7 bases lining up with TRBD1. The CDR3 runs to 15 residues. V lost 8 bases and J lost 3; bases outside the gene matches: 12. Germline-derived CDR1 and CDR2 are MDHEN and SYDVKM.

The CDR3 DNA reads as TGTGCCAGCAGCCCTGTGGGAAATGAGCAGTTCTTC. Protein product: CASSPVGNEQFF. This chain joins TRBV4-2 and TRBJ2-1; D call uncertain. This CDR3 has 12 amino acids. Per the germline V gene, CDR1 is LGHNA and CDR2 is YNFKEQ. V was trimmed by 4 bases and J by 7 bases, leaving 8 bases between them.

This sequence joins TRBV5-5 and TRBJ1-1; D unresolved. The CDR3 spans 14 residues. Trimming cost V 5 bases and J 4 bases, with 15 bases left between them. The germline V gene encodes CDR1 SGHKS and CDR2 YYEKEE (reference sequence). CDR3 in DNA: TGTGCCAGCAGTGGTCTCGGGCGGGGCACTGAAGCTTTCTTT. As protein: CASSGLGRGTEAFF.

The chain is built from TRBV6-5 and TRBJ1-3; D perhaps matches TRBD1 (5 bases). With 0 bases removed from V and 13 bases from J, the gap between germline ends came to 16 bases. The CDR3 extends over 14 amino acids. Germline CDR1 MNHEY, CDR2 SVGAGI. CDR3 sequence reads: CASSYSGAKGWIYF. CDR3 in DNA: TGTGCCAGCAGTTACTCAGGGGCAAAGGGTTGGATATATTTT.

The chain carries TRBV7-2 and TRBJ2-7; perhaps TRBD2 as D (6 bases). The CDR3 extends over 14 amino acids. CDR1 is SGHTA, CDR2 FQGNSA, per germline. The ends were cut back, 7 bases at V and 7 bases at J, with 20 bases in the middle. The DNA of the CDR3 is TGTGCCAGCACCGAAGGAGGGGAGTGGAGGGAGCAGTACTTC. Translating gives CASTEGGEWREQYF. Looking up the rest from reference TRBV7-2 and TRBJ2-7 gives the full variable domain: GAGVSQSPSNKVTEKGKDVELRCDPISGHTALYWYRQSLGQGLEFLIYFQGNSAPDKSGLPSDRFSAERTGGSVSTLTIQRTQQEDSAVYLCASTEGGEWREQYFGPGTRLTVT.

This clone was counted a single time. The chain has TRBV5-4 and TRBJ1-6; 11 nucleotides match TRBD1. Germline V gives CDR1 SGHNT, CDR2 YYREEE (reference sequence). CDR3 length: 18 residues. J was trimmed by 0 bases and V by 3 bases; bases with no gene match: 5. In nucleotides, the CDR3 is TGTGCCAGCAGCTACGGGACAGGGGGTAGCTCCTATAATTCACCCCTCCACTTT. This codes for CASSYGTGGSSYNSPLHF.

This clone was seen a few times. J is TRBJ1-6 and V is TRBV30; no firm D call. CDR1 and CDR2 (germline): GTSNPN, SVGIG (reference sequence). The V and J ends lost 4 bases and 8 bases respectively, with 12 bases between them. This CDR3 has 13 residues. This chain's CDR3 is CAWTRVGDSPLHF. In DNA, the CDR3 is TGTGCCTGGACGAGGGTCGGTGATTCACCCCTCCACTTT.

The chain recombines TRBV7-9 with TRBJ2-5; the D gene could be TRBD1 or TRBD2 (5 bases each). V was pared by 3 bases and J by 4 bases, with 15 bases between. Germline loops: CDR1 SEHNR, CDR2 FQNEAQ (reference sequence). The CDR3 sequence is 15 residues long. The CDR3 DNA follows: TGTGCCAGCAGCTTGGGGACCCCCGGGCGAGAGACCCAGTACTTC. Translating it yields CASSLGTPGRETQYF.

This chain uses TRBV30 with TRBJ2-5, with D possibly matching TRBD2 (6 bases). With 2 bases removed from V and 6 bases from J, the gap between germline ends came to 22 bases. The CDR3 consists of 16 residues. Germline CDR1 GTSNPN, CDR2 SVGIG (reference sequence). CDR3 in amino acids: CAWSLGGSGRLKTQYF. Here the CDR3 DNA reads TGTGCCTGGAGTTTGGGGGGATCGGGGCGCCTAAAGACCCAGTACTTC.

This clone was seen just once. The V and J genes are TRBV19 and TRBJ2-3; 7 bases are shared with TRBD1. The CDR3 spans 15 residues. Germline V gene data show CDR1 as LNHDA and CDR2 as SQIVND (reference sequence). The V and J ends lost 4 bases and 4 bases, in that order; junction bases with no gene match: 8. The CDR3 is CASSTRQGRADTQYF. The DNA of the CDR3 is TGTGCCAGTAGTACCCGACAGGGAAGGGCAGATACGCAGTATTTT.

The chain has TRBV7-9 and TRBJ2-1; 9 bases align to TRBD2. The CDR3 runs 14 residues. V gave up 5 bases and J gave up 4 bases; unmatched junction bases: 3. The germline V gene has CDR1 SEHNR and CDR2 FQNEAQ (reference sequence). CDR3 region: CASSAGLAYNEQFF. DNA of the CDR3: TGTGCCAGCAGCGCGGGACTAGCATACAATGAGCAGTTCTTC.

This chain joins TRBV18 and TRBJ2-1, with 7 bases aligning to TRBD1. Germline CDR1 and CDR2: KGHSH and LQKENI. CDR3 size: 15 residues. V shed 2 bases, J shed 0 bases, and the junction held 1 base outside the gene matches. CDR3 bases: TGTGCCAGCTCACCAAGGACAGGCTCCTACAATGAGCAGTTCTTC. It specifies CASSPRTGSYNEQFF.

This clone appeared once. J is TRBJ1-5 and V is TRBV7-6; possible D gene TRBD1, 5 bases. There are 14 residues in the CDR3. Trimming took off 1 base at V and 7 bases at J, with 11 bases between the two ends. CDR1 and CDR2 (germline): SGHVS, FNYEAQ. The CDR3 loop is CASSLGQGGQPQHF. The CDR3 DNA is TGTGCCAGCAGCTTAGGGCAGGGAGGGCAGCCCCAGCATTTT.

This chain uses TRBV28 with TRBJ2-2; D tentatively fits TRBD1 or TRBD2 (5 bases each). V lost 5 bases and J 0 bases, leaving 13 bases between the germline ends. The CDR3 runs 16 residues. CDR1 and CDR2 (germline): MDHEN, SYDVKM. The CDR3 spells CASSGSWGSNTGELFF. The CDR3 nucleotides read TGTGCCAGCAGTGGTTCGTGGGGGTCGAACACCGGGGAGCTGTTTTTT.

The chain is built from TRBV6-9 and TRBJ2-4, with TRBD1 identical over 8 bases. The junction had 5 bases not matched to a gene; V was cut back by 5 bases and J by 2 bases. Germline V gene lookup returns CDR1 MNHGY and CDR2 SVAAGI. CDR3 length: 15 residues. This CDR3 is CASSATGDPKNIQYF. The CDR3, as DNA: TGTGCCAGCAGTGCGACAGGGGACCCCAAAAACATTCAGTACTTC.

The genes are TRBV5-1 and TRBJ2-3; TRBD2 aligns across 9 bases. The J segment lost 6 bases and the V segment lost 3 bases, leaving 11 bases of the junction unmatched. In germline, CDR1 is SGHRS, CDR2 YFSETQ. This CDR3 is 16 amino acids long. CDR3 bases: TGCGCCAGCAGCTCCACCGGTAGCGGGAGAGTTGATACGCAGTATTTT. It codes for CASSSTGSGRVDTQYF.

The chain combines TRBV6-1 with TRBJ1-2, with 7 bases that match TRBD1. V was clipped by 7 bases and J by 7 bases; unmatched bases: 12. The CDR3 totals 14 residues. Germline assignment: CDR1 MNHNS and CDR2 SASEGT. The CDR3 spells CASKKGQEGLGYTF. The CDR3 DNA reads TGTGCCAGCAAGAAAGGACAGGAAGGCCTTGGCTACACCTTC.

This sequence joins TRBV7-9 and TRBJ1-1; D unclear. The V end lost 7 bases, the J end lost 10 bases, and 13 bases lay between the germline ends. Germline CDR1 SEHNR, CDR2 FQNEAQ (reference sequence). This CDR3 has 11 amino acids. CDR3 amino acids: CASTSRFGAFF. DNA for the CDR3: TGTGCCAGCACCTCAAGGTTTGGAGCTTTCTTT.